Following are 18 T cell receptor beta chains from one sample sequenced in a study of monozygotic twins with inflammatory bowel disease. TCRdb reworked the 5' RACE reads into one entry per CDR3 protein, no DNA. The repertoire table contains about 210,000 distinct CDR3 sequences. Sequencing input: blood. The receptors here all came from a human donor with ulcerative colitis or Crohn's disease, or a healthy co-twin of an affected twin (not recorded which).

The J gene is TRBJ2-7, the V gene TRBV5-1. The CDR3 runs 16 residues. Looked up from germline, CDR1 is SGHRS and CDR2 is YFSETQ. CDR3 region: CASSLGLGQTSYEQYF.

CDR3 residues: CASSYPQDSGANVLTF. V gene TRBV28 combines with J gene TRBJ2-6. This CDR3 is built from 16 residues. Per the germline V gene, CDR1 is MDHEN and CDR2 is SYDVKM.

This sequence joins TRBV18 and TRBJ1-4. This CDR3 has 14 residues. CDR1 and CDR2 from the germline V gene are KGHSH and LQKENI. The CDR3 reads CASSIVRGNEKLFF. Full variable domain (remainder filled in from reference TRBV18 and TRBJ1-4): NAGVMQNPRHLVRRRGQEARLRCSPMKGHSHVYWYRQLPEEGLKFMVYLQKENIIDESGMPKERFSAEFPKEGPSILRIQQVVRGDSAAYFCASSIVRGNEKLFFGSGTQLSVL.

This chain links TRBV10-3 with TRBJ1-2; TCRdb gives TRBD1 as the D gene, but with no DNA this cannot be confirmed. The length of the CDR3 is 14 residues. CDR1 and CDR2 from the germline V gene are ENHRY and SYGVKD. CDR3 loop: CAINGGGGNYGYTF.

The CDR3 protein is CASSYSQESNQPQHF. This rearrangement joins TRBV4-2 to TRBJ1-5; TCRdb returns TRBD1, unconfirmable since there is no DNA. The germline V gene has CDR1 LGHNA and CDR2 YNFKEQ. This CDR3 is built from 15 residues.

The chain couples TRBV12-3 or TRBV12-4 to TRBJ2-1; TCRdb calls TRBD1, which cannot be checked without DNA. CDR3 length: 14 residues. The CDR3 loop is CASSPGQGLNEQFF.

The chain uses TRBV20-1 and TRBJ1-1. The CDR3 spans 13 residues. Germline values: CDR1 DFQATT, CDR2 SNEGSKA (reference sequence). CDR3 amino acids: CSADAWENTEAFF.

V gene TRBV5-1 combines with J gene TRBJ2-2; lacking DNA, the TRBD2 call made by TCRdb goes unchecked. Germline assignment: CDR1 SGHRS and CDR2 YFSETQ. The CDR3 totals 16 residues. The chain's CDR3 is CATRRRTEGDSGELFF.

The chain recombines TRBV20-1 with TRBJ2-5. The CDR3 contains 13 residues. Germline V gene lookup returns CDR1 DFQATT and CDR2 SNEGSKA (reference sequence). The CDR3 loop is CSARVLNQETQYF.

The chain links TRBV5-1 to TRBJ2-3; there is no DNA to check the TCRdb D call of TRBD1. The CDR3 runs to 14 residues. Per the germline V gene, CDR1 is SGHRS and CDR2 is YFSETQ. The CDR3: CASSTGQATDTQYF.

The chain's CDR3 is CASSYLTPDRVDSPLHF. V usage is TRBV6-2 or TRBV6-3 and J usage is TRBJ1-6; TCRdb outputs TRBD1, but without DNA this stays unchecked. Germline V gene data show CDR1 as MNHEY and CDR2 as SVGEGT. CDR3 length: 17 residues.

V gene TRBV15 combines with J gene TRBJ1-3. Germline V gene lookup returns CDR1 LNHNV and CDR2 YYDKDF (reference sequence). This CDR3 spans 15 amino acids. CDR3: CATSRDRYSGNTIYF.

V usage is TRBV5-1 and J usage is TRBJ2-5; with no DNA, the TCRdb D assignment of TRBD1 cannot be verified. Germline assignment: CDR1 SGHRS and CDR2 YFSETQ. This CDR3 comprises 16 residues. The CDR3 here is CASSLLGGPLQETQYF.

J is TRBJ2-1 and V is TRBV7-9. Germline V CDR1 and CDR2: SEHNR, FQNEAQ (reference sequence). The CDR3 is 13 residues long. CDR3 sequence reads: CASSLDPEEAQFF.

This chain joins TRBV10-3 and TRBJ2-3. Germline CDR1 reads ENHRY; CDR2 reads SYGVKD. The length of the CDR3 is 13 residues. CDR3 in amino acids: CAISERGTDTQYF.

This chain uses TRBV2 with TRBJ2-5. Germline assignment: CDR1 SNHLY and CDR2 FYNNEI. The CDR3 loop spans 14 amino acids. This chain's CDR3 is CASSDYQNQETQYF.

The chain is built from TRBV11-2 and TRBJ1-2; as DNA is missing, the TRBD1 call by TCRdb cannot be tested. Germline CDR1 is SGHAT and CDR2 is FQNNGV. This CDR3 is 18 amino acids long. CDR3 sequence: CASSLGFDRGRLDYGYTF.

V is TRBV24-1 and J is TRBJ2-1; TCRdb outputs TRBD2, but without DNA this stays unchecked. This CDR3 contains 14 residues. CDR1 is KGHDR and CDR2 is SFDVKD in the germline V gene. The CDR3: CATSDITGGGEQFF.